This T cell receptor beta chain appears in the sequencing data of a study of T cells in Graves' hyperthyroidism and ophthalmopathy. The CDR3 is 15 residues long. CDR1 is LGHDT and CDR2 is YNNKEL in the germline V gene (reference sequence). V was clipped by 9 bases and J by 7 bases; unmatched bases: 11. Regions amplified from RNA transcripts were the TCR beta CDR3 regions. The TCR CDR3 was amplified in a first-round RT-PCR using the HTBI primer set. From the multiplex PCR reads, TCRdb called clonotypes with MiXCR, one entry per CDR3 protein. Of around 430,000 distinct CDR3 sequences in the sample, 15% were seen once.

Sequenced input: blood. This TCR was recovered from a woman aged 30 to 39 with Graves' hyperthyroidism. The rearrangement joins TRBV3-1 to TRBJ2-3, with 12 bases that match TRBD2. The CDR3 bases are TGTGCCAGTGCGAGGACTAGCGGGAAAGAGAATACGCAGTATTTT. It encodes CASARTSGKENTQYF.